Listed below are T cell receptor beta chains from one sample, sequenced in a study of Ad26.COV2.S vaccination and SARS-CoV-2 variants. Profiled with immunoSEQ multiplex PCR; TCRdb holds only in-frame clones, not every one. Among about 350,000 clones listed, 80% to 90% were seen once. The source material was peripheral blood, sampled in a trial of Ad26.COV2.S vaccine versus placebo. The receptors were sampled from a person between 18 and 65 years old who received the Ad26.COV2.S COVID-19 vaccine or a placebo. The CDR3 runs from the conserved cysteine through the conserved F or W. The D gene is left open where the match is weak. Size is stated for part of the rows, as once, few or many counts, or as a class when the clone is expanded.

>TRBV7-2|.|TRBJ2-3|.
TGTGCCAGCAGCTACAGGGGGGGAGCGGGAGCAGATACGCAGTATTTT
CASSYRGGAGADTQYF
>TRBV6-1|TRBD1|TRBJ2-5|.
TGTGCCAGCAGTGAAGCCCGGACAGGCTCCGGCGCCCAGTACTTC
CASSEARTGSGAQYF
>TRBV4-3|TRBD2|TRBJ2-7|.
TGCGCCAGCAGCCAAGGACTAGCGGGACTCGAGCAGTACTTC
CASSQGLAGLEQYF
>TRBV4-3|TRBD2|TRBJ2-3|.
TGCGCCAGCAGCCAAGATTATCGGAGCGGGGGGGCCAGAACAGATACGCAGTATTTT
CASSQDYRSGGARTDTQYF
>TRBV19|TRBD1|TRBJ1-2|once
TGTGCCAGTAGTGGCGCCGGGACAGGGAACTATGGCTACACCTTC
CASSGAGTGNYGYTF
>TRBV2|.|TRBJ1-5|.
TGTGCCACCACGACAGGTAATAGCGATCAGCCCCAGCATTTT
CATTTGNSDQPQHF
>TRBV7-9|.|TRBJ2-3|.
TGTGCCAGCAGCCCCACTAGCCCCGCTAGTCGAGATACGCAGTATTTT
CASSPTSPASRDTQYF
>TRBV9|.|TRBJ2-7|once
TGTGCCAGCAGCGGCCCTACTAGCTCCTACGAGCAGTACTTC
CASSGPTSSYEQYF
>TRBV24-1|.|TRBJ2-3|.
TGTGCCACCAGTGTTGGAGGGTCGGATACGCAGTATTTT
CATSVGGSDTQYF
>TRBV19|.|TRBJ1-3|.
TGTGCCACCTCTTGGGACGGAAACACCATATATTTT
CATSWDGNTIYF
>TRBV4-1|.|TRBJ2-7|.
TGCGCCAGCAGCCCTCGCGGCAGCTACTACGAGCAGTACTTC
CASSPRGSYYEQYF
>TRBV5-6|.|TRBJ2-7|.
TGTGCCAGCAGCTTGCGGGGTAACGACGAGCAGTACTTC
CASSLRGNDEQYF
>TRBV11-2|.|TRBJ2-3|.
TGTGCCAGCAGCTTAGCGGGCACAGATACGCAGTATTTT
CASSLAGTDTQYF
>TRBV11-2|.|TRBJ1-3|.
TGTGCCAGCAGCTTAGATTTAAGGAACTCTGGAAACACCATATATTTT
CASSLDLRNSGNTIYF